A single sample is the source of the 20 T cell receptor beta chains below, sequenced in a study of Graves' ophthalmopathy and Graves' hyperthyroidism. Transcripts of RNA were the source for amplifying TCR beta CDR3 regions. RT-PCR was first run with HTBI primers, then multiplex PCR in a second round. Each CDR3 protein is one row after TCRdb ran MiXCR on the multiplex PCR reads. The sample consists of about 400,000 distinct CDR3 sequences, about 18% of them appearing once. The sequencing input was peripheral blood. The receptors here all came from a woman aged 18-29 years with Graves' ophthalmopathy.

There are many counts of this clonotype. The chain has TRBV20-1 and TRBJ2-7; the D is unclear. V lost 3 bases and J lost 3, with 9 bases in between. The V gene's germline CDR1 is DFQATT and CDR2 SNEGSKA (reference sequence). This CDR3 spans 12 amino acids. CDR3 in DNA: TGCAGTGCTAGGGTGGGAATCTACGAGCAGTACTTC. Amino acid sequence: CSARVGIYEQYF.

This clonotype occurred many times. The J gene is TRBJ1-1, the V gene TRBV4-3; 7 bases map to TRBD1. CDR1 is LGHNA, CDR2 YSLEER, per germline. This CDR3 has 14 amino acids. J lost 1 base, V lost 4 bases, and 3 bases had no gene match. The CDR3 spells CASSRGQRNTEAFF. The CDR3 region has the DNA TGCGCCAGCAGCCGGGGACAGCGGAACACTGAAGCTTTCTTT.

V and J are TRBV20-1 and TRBJ1-1; 7 positions match TRBD1. This CDR3 has 12 residues. Looked up from germline, CDR1 is DFQATT and CDR2 is SNEGSKA (reference sequence). J was trimmed by 4 bases and V by 6 bases; bases with no gene match: 5. CDR3 sequence (DNA): TGCAGTGCCAAACAGGGGTTCACTGAAGCTTTCTTT. Its translation: CSAKQGFTEAFF.

This clonotype was picked up many times. V and J are TRBV7-2 and TRBJ1-5; 7 bases line up with TRBD1. Germline CDR1 reads SGHTA; CDR2 reads FQGNSA. J lost 6 bases, V lost 5 bases, and 7 bases had no gene match. The CDR3 loop spans 14 amino acids. CDR3 sequence reads: CASSLRQGSQPQHF. The CDR3 region has the DNA TGTGCCAGCAGCCTGCGACAGGGAAGTCAGCCCCAGCATTTT.

This clonotype was detected many times. The CDR3 DNA sequence: TGTGCCAGCAGCCGGGGGCTCAATCAGCCCCAGCATTTT. Its protein is CASSRGLNQPQHF. The chain links TRBV14 to TRBJ1-5, with D possibly matching TRBD1 (6 bases). The V end lost 4 bases, the J end lost 3 bases, and 7 bases lay between the germline ends. This CDR3 comprises 13 residues. Germline V gene sequence: CDR1 SGHDN, CDR2 FVKESK.

This clonotype was detected ten times or more. This chain links TRBV18 with TRBJ1-5; D is possibly TRBD1 (5 bases). The germline V gene encodes CDR1 KGHSH and CDR2 LQKENI. Trimming took off 3 bases at V and 7 bases at J, with 19 bases between the two ends. This CDR3 has 16 amino acids. CDR3 residues: CASSPSQGSLSQPQHF. The CDR3 nucleotides read TGTGCCAGCTCACCCAGTCAGGGCTCCCTCAGCCAGCCCCAGCATTTT.

The sample holds a few counts of this clonotype. The chain recombines TRBV12-3 or TRBV12-4 with TRBJ2-7; 14 nucleotides agree with TRBD2. This CDR3 spans 18 amino acids. Losses at the gene ends were 1 base for V and 3 bases for J; bases not matched to a gene: 8. CDR3: CASSLERGTSGRVYEQYF. The CDR3 nucleotides are TGTGCCAGCAGTTTAGAACGGGGGACTAGCGGGAGAGTCTACGAGCAGTACTTC.

This clonotype came up many times. The CDR3 DNA follows: TGTGCCAGCATCAACGTGCACACTGAAGCTTTCTTT. Residues: CASINVHTEAFF. The rearrangement joins TRBV6-2 or TRBV6-3 to TRBJ1-1; no definite D call. The CDR3 spans 12 residues. V lost 7 bases and J 3 bases, leaving 9 bases between the germline ends. Germline assignment: CDR1 MNHEY and CDR2 SVGEGT.

This clonotype was recorded at least ten times. The CDR3: CASSLRVGSAYIPEQYF. The CDR3 bases are TGTGCCAGCAGCCTAAGGGTTGGGTCTGCCTATATCCCCGAGCAGTACTTC. The V call is TRBV11-1, the J call TRBJ2-7; no clear D. V dropped 5 bases and J dropped 6 bases, with 26 bases sitting between them. The germline V gene encodes CDR1 SGHAT and CDR2 FQDESV (reference sequence). The CDR3 contains 17 residues.

Many counts were recorded for this clonotype. The J gene is TRBJ2-2, the V gene TRBV5-1, with D unclear. Germline V gene lookup returns CDR1 SGHRS and CDR2 YFSETQ. CDR3 size: 15 residues. Trimming shortened V by 2 bases and J by 3 bases, and 11 bases separated the two germline ends. CDR3 sequence: CASSFELADTGELFF. CDR3 nucleotide sequence: TGCGCCAGCAGCTTCGAGCTGGCGGACACCGGGGAGCTGTTTTTT. Based on the CDR3 plus reference TRBV5-1 and TRBJ2-2, the full variable domain is KAGVTQTPRYLIKTRGQQVTLSCSPISGHRSVSWYQQTPGQGLQFLFEYFSETQRNKGNFPGRFSGRQFSNSRSEMNVSTLELGDSALYLCASSFELADTGELFFGEGSRLTVL.

This clonotype was picked up many times. The chain joins TRBV28 to TRBJ2-7; TRBD2 matches 9 bases. In germline, CDR1 is MDHEN, CDR2 SYDVKM. This CDR3 contains 15 residues. The V gene end was trimmed by 4 bases and the J gene end by 5 bases; junction bases not matched to a gene: 9. The chain's CDR3 is CASSSNLAGPNEQYF. The CDR3 DNA reads TGTGCCAGCAGTTCGAATCTAGCGGGGCCAAACGAGCAGTACTTC.

Note on this clonotype: At one end the junction does not follow the germline gene, possibly because of a read error. The rearrangement joins TRBV28 to TRBJ1-1; weak D call: TRBD1 (5 bases). Germline CDR1 and CDR2: MDHEN and SYDVKM. The CDR3 spans 15 residues. CDR3 loop: CASSESPGMNTEAFF. The CDR3 DNA reads as TGCGCCAGCAGTGAGTCCCCAGGGATGAACACTGAAGCTTTCTTT.

This clonotype was seen at least ten times. This chain joins TRBV4-2 and TRBJ1-5, with D unclear. The V gene's germline CDR1 is LGHNA and CDR2 YNFKEQ. The CDR3 covers 14 residues. Trimming cost V 0 bases and J 5 bases, with 8 bases left between them. This CDR3 is CASSQEFTYQPQHF. The DNA of the CDR3 is TGTGCCAGCAGCCAAGAGTTCACGTATCAGCCCCAGCATTTT.

This clonotype was seen many times. The CDR3 nucleotides are TGTGCCAGCAGGGACGGGACACAGCTTAGAGACACTGAAGCTTTCTTT. Translation: CASRDGTQLRDTEAFF. The V call is TRBV2, the J call TRBJ1-1; a possible D gene is TRBD1 (6 bases). The CDR3 is 16 residues long. Trimming removed 6 bases from V and 3 bases from J, with 20 bases in between. Germline loops: CDR1 SNHLY, CDR2 FYNNEI.

In its sample, this clonotype was seen many times. CDR3 DNA sequence: TGTGCCAGCACCAAACAGGGCATAAGCAATCAGCCCCAGCATTTT. Translation: CASTKQGISNQPQHF. The chain carries TRBV12-3 or TRBV12-4 and TRBJ1-5, with D tentatively TRBD1 (6 bases). This CDR3 comprises 15 residues. V lost 7 bases to trimming and J lost 1 base, with 14 bases between them.

The chain links TRBV12-3 or TRBV12-4 to TRBJ2-5; TRBD1 might be the D (6 bases). Trimming cost V 5 bases and J 2 bases, with 15 bases left between them. CDR3 length: 15 amino acids. The CDR3 DNA sequence: TGTGCCAGCAGTCCCCGGACAGAGAGGCAAGAGACCCAGTACTTC. The encoded protein is CASSPRTERQETQYF.

There are many counts of this clonotype. The chain couples TRBV6-4 to TRBJ1-2; D not resolved. The CDR3 runs to 12 residues. Germline CDR1 MRHNA, CDR2 SNTAGT. V lost 2 bases to trimming and J lost 6 bases, with 7 bases between them. The CDR3 reads CASSDKEDGYTF. In DNA, the CDR3 is TGTGCCAGCAGTGACAAAGAAGATGGCTACACCTTC.

This clonotype has more than one count but fewer than ten. The chain links TRBV18 to TRBJ2-5, with D perhaps matching TRBD2 (6 bases). Deletions cut 4 bases from V and 1 base from J, with 10 bases between. Germline V CDR1 and CDR2: KGHSH, LQKENI. The CDR3 runs to 14 residues. CDR3 nucleotides: TGTGCCAGCTCACACTCGGGACTCCAAGAGACCCAGTACTTC. Translation gives CASSHSGLQETQYF.

V gene TRBV12-5 combines with J gene TRBJ2-5; D gene ambiguous. CDR1 is LGHNT, CDR2 FRNRAP, per germline. Trimming took off 0 bases at V and 0 bases at J, with 8 bases between the two ends. CDR3 length: 15 amino acids. In DNA, the CDR3 is TGTGCTAGTGGTTTGGTATTAGGTTACCAAGAGACCCAGTACTTC. Amino acids: CASGLVLGYQETQYF.

This clonotype was counted at least ten times. The rearrangement joins TRBV28 to TRBJ2-2; weak D call: TRBD2 (7 bases). The V and J ends lost 3 bases and 6 bases respectively, with 17 bases between them. This CDR3 is built from 16 residues. Per germline, CDR1 MDHEN and CDR2 SYDVKM. The CDR3 DNA reads TGTGCCAGCAGTTTTCGGGGGGCGCGTTTCGCCGGGGAGCTGTTTTTT. Amino acids: CASSFRGARFAGELFF.